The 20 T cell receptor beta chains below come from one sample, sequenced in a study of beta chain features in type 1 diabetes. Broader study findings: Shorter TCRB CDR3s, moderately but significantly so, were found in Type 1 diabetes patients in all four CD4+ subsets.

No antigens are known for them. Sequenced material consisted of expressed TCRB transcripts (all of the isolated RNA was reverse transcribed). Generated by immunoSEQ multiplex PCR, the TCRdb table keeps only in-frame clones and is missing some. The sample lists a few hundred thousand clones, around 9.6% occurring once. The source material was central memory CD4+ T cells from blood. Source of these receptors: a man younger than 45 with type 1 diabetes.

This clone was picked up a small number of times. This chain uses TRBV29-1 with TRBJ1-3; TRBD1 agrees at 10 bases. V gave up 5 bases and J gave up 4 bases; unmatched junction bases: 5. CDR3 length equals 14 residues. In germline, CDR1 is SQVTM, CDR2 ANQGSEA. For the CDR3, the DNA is TGCAGCGTTACGACAGGGGGCTACGGAAACACCATATATTTT. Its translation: CSVTTGGYGNTIYF.

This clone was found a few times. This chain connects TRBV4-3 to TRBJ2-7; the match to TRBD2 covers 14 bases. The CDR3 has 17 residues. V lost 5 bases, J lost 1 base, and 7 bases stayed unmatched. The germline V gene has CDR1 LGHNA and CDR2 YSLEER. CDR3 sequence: CASSMGTSGSSSYEQYF. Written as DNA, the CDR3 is TGCGCCAGCAGCATGGGGACTAGCGGGAGTTCATCCTACGAGCAGTACTTC.

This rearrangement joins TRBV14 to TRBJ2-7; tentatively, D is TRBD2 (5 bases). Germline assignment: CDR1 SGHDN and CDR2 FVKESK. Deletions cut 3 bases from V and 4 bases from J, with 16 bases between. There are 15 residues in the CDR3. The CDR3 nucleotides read TGTGCCAGCAGCCAGGACTTCATTAAGGATTACGAGCAGTACTTC. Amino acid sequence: CASSQDFIKDYEQYF. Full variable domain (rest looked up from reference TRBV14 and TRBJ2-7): EAGVTQFPSHSVIEKGQTVTLRCDPISGHDNLYWYRRVMGKEIKFLLHFVKESKQDESGMPNNRFLAERTGGTYSTLKVQPAELEDSGVYFCASSQDFIKDYEQYFGPGTRLTVT.

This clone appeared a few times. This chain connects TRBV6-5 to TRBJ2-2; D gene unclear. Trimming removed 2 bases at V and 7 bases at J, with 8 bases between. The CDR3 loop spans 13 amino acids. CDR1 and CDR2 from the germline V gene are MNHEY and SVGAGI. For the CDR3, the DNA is TGTGCCAGCAGTTACGGGGAAGGCGGGGAGCTGTTTTTT. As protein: CASSYGEGGELFF.

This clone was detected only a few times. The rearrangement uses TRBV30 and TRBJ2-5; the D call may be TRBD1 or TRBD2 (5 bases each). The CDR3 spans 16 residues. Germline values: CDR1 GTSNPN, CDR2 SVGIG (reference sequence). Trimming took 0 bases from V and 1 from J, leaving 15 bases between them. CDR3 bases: TGTGCCTGGAGTGTAAATCGGGGCGGCCCCCAAGAGACCCAGTACTTC. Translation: CAWSVNRGGPQETQYF.

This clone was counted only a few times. The CDR3 region is CAISESLQGWETQYF. The CDR3 DNA is TGTGCCATCAGTGAGTCATTACAGGGATGGGAGACCCAGTACTTC. The J gene is TRBJ2-5, the V gene TRBV10-3, with D tentatively TRBD1 (6 bases). Germline values: CDR1 ENHRY, CDR2 SYGVKD. V was clipped by 0 bases and J by 5 bases, with 13 bases between them. The CDR3 consists of 15 residues.

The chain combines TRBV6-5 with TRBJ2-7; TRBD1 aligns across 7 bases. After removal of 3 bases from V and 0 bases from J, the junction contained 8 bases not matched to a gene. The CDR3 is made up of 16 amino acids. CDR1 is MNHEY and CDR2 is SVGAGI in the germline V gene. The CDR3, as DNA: TGTGCCAGCAGTTATGACCCAGGGACAGCCTCCTACGAGCAGTACTTC. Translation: CASSYDPGTASYEQYF.

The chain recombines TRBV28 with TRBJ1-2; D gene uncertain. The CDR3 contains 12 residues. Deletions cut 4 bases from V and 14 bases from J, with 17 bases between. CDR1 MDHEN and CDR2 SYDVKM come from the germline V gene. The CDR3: CASSSPRVGKTF. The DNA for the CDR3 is TGTGCCAGCAGTTCCCCCCGAGTAGGTAAAACCTTC.

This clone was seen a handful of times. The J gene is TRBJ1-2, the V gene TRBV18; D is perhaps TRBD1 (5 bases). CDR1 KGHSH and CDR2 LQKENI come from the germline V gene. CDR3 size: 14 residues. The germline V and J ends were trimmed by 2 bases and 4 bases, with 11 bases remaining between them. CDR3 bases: TGTGCCAGCTCACCATCACGGGGGGTCTATGGCTACACCTTC. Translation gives CASSPSRGVYGYTF.

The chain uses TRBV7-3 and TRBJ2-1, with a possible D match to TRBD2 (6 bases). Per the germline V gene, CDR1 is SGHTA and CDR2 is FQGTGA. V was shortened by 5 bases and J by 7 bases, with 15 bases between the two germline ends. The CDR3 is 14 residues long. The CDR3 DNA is TGTGCCAGCAGCCCCGGGACTGTTGAGAATGAGCAGTTCTTC. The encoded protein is CASSPGTVENEQFF.

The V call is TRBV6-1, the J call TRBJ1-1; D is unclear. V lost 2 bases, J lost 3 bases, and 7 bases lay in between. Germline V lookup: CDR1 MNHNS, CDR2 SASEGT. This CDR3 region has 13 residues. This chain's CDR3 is CASSEYGDTEAFF. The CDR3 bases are TGTGCCAGCAGTGAATACGGAGACACTGAAGCTTTCTTT.

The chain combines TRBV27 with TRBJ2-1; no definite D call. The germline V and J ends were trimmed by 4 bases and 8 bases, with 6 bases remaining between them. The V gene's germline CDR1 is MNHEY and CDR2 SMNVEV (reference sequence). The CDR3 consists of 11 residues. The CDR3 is CASSSYYEQFF. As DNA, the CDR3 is TGTGCCAGCAGTTCTTATTATGAGCAGTTCTTC.

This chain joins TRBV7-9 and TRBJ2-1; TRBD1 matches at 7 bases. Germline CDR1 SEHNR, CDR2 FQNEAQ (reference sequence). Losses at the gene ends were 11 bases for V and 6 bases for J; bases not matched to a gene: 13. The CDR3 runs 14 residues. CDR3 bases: TGTGCCGGACCGCGGACAGGTCCTCTCAATGAGCAGTTCTTC. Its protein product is CAGPRTGPLNEQFF.

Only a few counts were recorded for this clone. CDR3 region: CASSYWTQDTGELFF. CDR3 in DNA: TGTGCCAGCAGCTACTGGACACAAGACACCGGGGAGCTGTTTTTT. V usage is TRBV4-2 and J usage is TRBJ2-2, with a weak D call TRBD1 (5 bases). This CDR3 spans 15 amino acids. Trimming stripped 5 bases from V and 3 bases from J, with 13 bases between. From germline, CDR1 is LGHNA and CDR2 YNFKEQ.

The CDR3 nucleotides are TGTGCCAGCAGAGGGGACAGGGGCACTAATACGCAGTATTTT. Translating gives CASRGDRGTNTQYF. The rearrangement links TRBV6-1 to TRBJ2-3, with 10 positions matching TRBD1. Germline V gene data show CDR1 as MNHNS and CDR2 as SASEGT. The CDR3 contains 14 residues. J lost 7 bases, V lost 6 bases, and 7 bases had no gene match.

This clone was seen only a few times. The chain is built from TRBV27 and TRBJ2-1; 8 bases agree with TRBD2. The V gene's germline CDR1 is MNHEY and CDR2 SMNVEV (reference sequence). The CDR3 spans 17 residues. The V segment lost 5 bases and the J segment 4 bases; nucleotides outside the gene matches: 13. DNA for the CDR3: TGTGCCAGCAGTCCCACGGCCGGGAGGGACAAATACAATGAGCAGTTCTTC. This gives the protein CASSPTAGRDKYNEQFF.

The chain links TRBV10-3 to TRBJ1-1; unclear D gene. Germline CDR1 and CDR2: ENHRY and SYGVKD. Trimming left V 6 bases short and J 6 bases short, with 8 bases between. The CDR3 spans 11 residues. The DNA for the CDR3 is TGTGCCATCAGGGAGAGGGCTGAAGCTTTCTTT. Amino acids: CAIRERAEAFF.

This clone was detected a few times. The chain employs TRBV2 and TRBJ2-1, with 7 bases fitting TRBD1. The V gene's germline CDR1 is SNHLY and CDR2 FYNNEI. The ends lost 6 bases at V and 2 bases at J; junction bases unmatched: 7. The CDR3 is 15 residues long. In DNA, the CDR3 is TGTGCCAGCAGGCACCGGGACAGTACCTACAATGAGCAGTTCTTC. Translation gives CASRHRDSTYNEQFF.

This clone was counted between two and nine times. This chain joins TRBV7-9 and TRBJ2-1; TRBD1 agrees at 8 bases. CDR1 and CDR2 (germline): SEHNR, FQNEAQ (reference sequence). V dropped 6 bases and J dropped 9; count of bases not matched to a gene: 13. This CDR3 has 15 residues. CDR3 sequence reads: CASRNDRQGAGEQFF. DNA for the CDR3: TGTGCCAGCAGGAACGACCGGCAGGGGGCGGGTGAGCAGTTCTTC.

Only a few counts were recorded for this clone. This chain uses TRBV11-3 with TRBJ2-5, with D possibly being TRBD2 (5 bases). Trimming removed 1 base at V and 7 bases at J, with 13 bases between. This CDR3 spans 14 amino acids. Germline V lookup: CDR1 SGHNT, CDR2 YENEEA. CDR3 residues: CASSLGGDFGTQYF. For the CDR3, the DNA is TGTGCCAGCAGCTTAGGGGGAGACTTCGGGACCCAGTACTTC.